This TCR beta chain derives from a study of blood T cells in healthy people across ages. Overall study results and limits: Comparison with aged donors showed that long-lived donors had more naive CD4+ cells and higher diversity. With unsorted PBMCs, a conclusive comparison of naive versus antigen-experienced cells was not possible.

A note on this clonotype: No antigen is known for it.

The authors ran a second PCR of roughly 6 to 12 cycles using a sample-barcoded 5' primer and a J-beta primer mix. Each cDNA molecule received a tag from a template-switch adaptor that had 12 random nucleotides. Individual samples furnished no less than 2.5 million CDR3-containing paired-end reads apiece. TCRdb processed the 5' RACE reads anew with MiXCR; each CDR3 protein has one entry. Among some 760,000 distinct CDR3 sequences listed, 20% to 25% were seen once. CDR1 and CDR2 from the germline V gene are SGHKS and YYEKEE (reference sequence). CDR3 size: 16 residues. V lost 6 bases to trimming and J lost 4 bases, with 22 bases between them. This sample was shared with a second study, whose subject was T cells of mothers and their children.

This clonotype was obtained from a boy younger than 18 in good health. The chain uses TRBV5-5 and TRBJ2-5; D is unresolved. The sequencing sample was made of blood. The CDR3 is CASKVTRQALRETQYF. In DNA form, the CDR3 reads TGTGCCAGCAAGGTGACGCGGCAGGCCCTACGAGAGACCCAGTACTTC.